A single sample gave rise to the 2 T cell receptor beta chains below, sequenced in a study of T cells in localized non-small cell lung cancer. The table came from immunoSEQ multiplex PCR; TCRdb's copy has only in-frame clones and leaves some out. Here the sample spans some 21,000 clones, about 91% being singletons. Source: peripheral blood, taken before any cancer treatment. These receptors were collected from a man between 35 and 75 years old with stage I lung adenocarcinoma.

CDR3 nucleotide sequence: TGTGCCAGCTCCACCCTAGCGGGGGTCACAGATACGCAGTATTTT. Its protein product is CASSTLAGVTDTQYF. The J gene is TRBJ2-3, the V gene TRBV5-8; 10 bases fit TRBD2. The CDR3 spans 15 residues. The V segment lost 7 bases and the J segment 2 bases; nucleotides outside the gene matches: 7. CDR1 SGHTS and CDR2 YDEGEE come from the germline V gene.

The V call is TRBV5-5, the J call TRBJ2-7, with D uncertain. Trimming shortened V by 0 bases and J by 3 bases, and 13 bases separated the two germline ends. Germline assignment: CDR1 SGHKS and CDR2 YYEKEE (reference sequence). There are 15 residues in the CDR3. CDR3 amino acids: CASSLEWNSNYEQYF. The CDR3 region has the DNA TGTGCCAGCAGCTTGGAGTGGAACTCTAACTACGAGCAGTACTTC.